A selection of T cell receptor beta chains follows, all from one sample in a study of blood T cell repertoires in COVID-19. Assay: immunoSEQ multiplex PCR; the TCRdb copy retains only in-frame clones and omits some. Of 400,000 to 500,000 clones listed, around 89% are singletons. Sequenced: PBMCs or T cells enriched from blood (not recorded which). Receptor source: a middle-aged woman who had recovered from COVID-19. Both conserved end residues are part of each CDR3.

V gene	J gene	CDR3 protein
TRBV5-1	TRBJ2-2	CASSLRTGDTGELFF
TRBV5-1	TRBJ2-2	CASSLDGEDFGELFF
TRBV18	TRBJ2-1	CASSLLANEQFF
TRBV5-4	TRBJ2-3	CASSLAILAGDTQYF
TRBV29-1	TRBJ2-3	CSVGGQGSGTDTQYF
TRBV4-3	TRBJ1-2	CASSQDVFGGTYGYTF
TRBV20-1	TRBJ2-1	CSASGDRGWRNEQFF
TRBV11-3	TRBJ2-4	CASSSPSGEWNIQYF
TRBV11-3	TRBJ1-6	CASSLDHSGTGGSPLHF
TRBV7-9	TRBJ2-7	CASSLAGQTLYEQYF
TRBV19	TRBJ1-1	CASRAFPTTPNTEAFF
TRBV12-5	TRBJ1-5	CASGLSRGSNQPQHF
TRBV25-1	TRBJ1-3	CASSFSGGGGNTIYF
TRBV10-1	TRBJ2-2	CASSETANTGELFF
TRBV15	TRBJ1-5	CATSRTDQPQHF
TRBV6-5	TRBJ1-2	CASSPPGQPNYGYTF
TRBV9	TRBJ2-6	CASSVVAGANVLTF
TRBV28	TRBJ2-7	CASSSGTLYEQYF
TRBV7-8	TRBJ2-5	CASSLRPSGRALSQETQYF
TRBV30	TRBJ2-4	CAWRPGGGRAEYF
TRBV10-3	TRBJ2-1	CAISDPRGASEQFF
TRBV6-6	TRBJ2-1	CASSSQGVPYNEQFF
TRBV30	TRBJ1-2	CAWSVTGSGYGYTF